The rows below give T cell receptor beta chains drawn from one sample of a study of blood T cell repertoires in COVID-19. The data were produced by immunoSEQ multiplex PCR, yet TCRdb's version contains in-frame clones alone and is incomplete. Of about 190,000 clones in the sample, around 84% were seen once. Sequenced sample: peripheral blood. These TCRs come from a human donor in a cohort sampled during active COVID-19. Both conserved end residues are part of each CDR3. The order of the fields is V gene, D gene, J gene, clone size, CDR3 DNA, CDR3 protein. A D gene is named only where the DNA matches it firmly. Only part of the rows carry a size: once, few, many, or a class if the clone is expanded.

V: TRBV6-1
D: -
J: TRBJ2-3
size: -
DNA: TGTGCCAGCAGTGAGCAGACAGTCGGCACAGATACGCAGTATTTT
CDR3: CASSEQTVGTDTQYF

V: TRBV21-1
D: -
J: TRBJ2-1
size: -
DNA: TGTGCCAGCACCATCCCCGGGACAGGAGAGGGCAATGAGCAGTTCTTC
CDR3: CASTIPGTGEGNEQFF

V: TRBV2
D: TRBD1
J: TRBJ2-5
size: -
DNA: TGTGCCAGCAGTGATTGGGGACAGGCGTACCAAGAGACCCAGTACTTC
CDR3: CASSDWGQAYQETQYF

V: TRBV7-2
D: -
J: TRBJ2-2
size: -
DNA: TGTGCCAGCAGCTTAGATGTGGCTTGGGAGCTGTTTTTT
CDR3: CASSLDVAWELFF

V: TRBV2
D: -
J: TRBJ1-6
size: -
DNA: TGTGCCAGCACCCAAGAAGAGGGCGGTGCACCCCTCCACTTT
CDR3: CASTQEEGGAPLHF

V: TRBV9
D: -
J: TRBJ2-7
size: -
DNA: TGTGCCAGCAGCCCTGGGGGGAGAAGCTCCTACGAGCAGTACTTC
CDR3: CASSPGGRSSYEQYF

V: TRBV24-1
D: TRBD1
J: TRBJ1-5
size: -
DNA: TGTGCCACCAGTGATCCCGGGACAGGGGATCAGCCCCAGCATTTT
CDR3: CATSDPGTGDQPQHF

V: TRBV18
D: -
J: TRBJ1-4
size: -
DNA: TGTGCCAGCTCACCAAGGGAGGGCACTAATGAAAAACTGTTTTTT
CDR3: CASSPREGTNEKLFF

V: TRBV3-1/TRBV3-2
D: -
J: TRBJ2-5
size: -
DNA: TGTGCCAGCAGCCAAGATGCTTTCAGGGTTGGGACCCAGTACTTC
CDR3: CASSQDAFRVGTQYF

V: TRBV4-1
D: TRBD2
J: TRBJ2-7
size: -
DNA: TGCGCCAGCAGCCAACTTCGAACTAGCGGAAACGAGCAGTACTTC
CDR3: CASSQLRTSGNEQYF

V: TRBV19
D: -
J: TRBJ1-2
size: once
DNA: TGTGCCAGTAGTCGCCTCGATATTGGAGATGGCTACACCTTC
CDR3: CASSRLDIGDGYTF

V: TRBV7-2
D: TRBD2
J: TRBJ2-7
size: -
DNA: TGTGCCAGCAGCCCGACTAGCGGACCTGCCTACGAGCAGTACTTC
CDR3: CASSPTSGPAYEQYF

V: TRBV30
D: TRBD2
J: TRBJ2-2
size: -
DNA: TGTGCCTGGTCCCCCACCCCAACTAGCGAAACTGGGGAGCTGTTTTTT
CDR3: CAWSPTPTSETGELFF

V: TRBV28
D: TRBD1
J: TRBJ2-1
size: -
DNA: TGTGCCAGCAGACCTGGGACAGGACGTTATGAGCAGTTCTTC
CDR3: CASRPGTGRYEQFF

V: TRBV5-6
D: -
J: TRBJ1-5
size: -
DNA: TGTGCCAGCAGCTCCTCTCCCAATCAGCCCCAGCATTTT
CDR3: CASSSSPNQPQHF

V: TRBV5-1
D: -
J: TRBJ2-3
size: -
DNA: TGCGCCAGCAGCGGGGGGATGGGACCCGTCACAGATACGCAGTATTTT
CDR3: CASSGGMGPVTDTQYF

V: TRBV18
D: -
J: TRBJ1-1
size: -
DNA: TGTGCCAGCTCAAATCAGGGGAACTCTGAAGCTTTCTTT
CDR3: CASSNQGNSEAFF

V: TRBV11-3
D: -
J: TRBJ1-1
size: -
DNA: TGTGCCAGCAGCTTATTCGGAGACACTGAAGCTTTCTTT
CDR3: CASSLFGDTEAFF

V: TRBV28
D: TRBD2
J: TRBJ2-3
size: once
DNA: TGTGCCAGCAGTTTATCAACGGGGGCTCTAGCGGGAGTTTATTTT
CDR3: CASSLSTGALAGVYF

V: TRBV4-1
D: -
J: TRBJ1-4
size: -
DNA: TGCGCCAGCGCAGGGCATGAAAAACTGTTTTTT
CDR3: CASAGHEKLFF

V: TRBV19
D: -
J: TRBJ2-3
size: -
DNA: TGTGCCAGTAGTATAAACGGAATGAGGCGCGGGACGAAGGATACGCAGTATTTT
CDR3: CASSINGMRRGTKDTQYF

V: TRBV3-1/TRBV3-2
D: -
J: TRBJ2-5
size: -
DNA: TGTGCCAGCAGCCTTTATCCCACAGACCAAGAGACCCAGTACTTC
CDR3: CASSLYPTDQETQYF

V: TRBV23-1
D: TRBD1
J: TRBJ2-7
size: -
DNA: TGCGCCAGGGGACAGGAGACCTACGAGCAGTACTTC
CDR3: CARGQETYEQYF

V: TRBV7-9
D: TRBD2
J: TRBJ2-3
size: once
DNA: TGTGCCAGCAGCCCAGGACTAGCGGGAGGACTATTATGGGGAGATACGCAGTATTTT
CDR3: CASSPGLAGGLLWGDTQYF

V: TRBV28
D: -
J: TRBJ2-4
size: -
DNA: TGTGCCAGCAGTTTGCCCCGGGGGATGATGGGGACCTCAAACATTCAGTACTTC
CDR3: CASSLPRGMMGTSNIQYF

V: TRBV7-3
D: -
J: TRBJ1-2
size: -
DNA: TGTGCCAGCAGCGCCGCGGGAGCGGGCGGCTACACCTTC
CDR3: CASSAAGAGGYTF

V: TRBV9
D: -
J: TRBJ1-6
size: -
DNA: TGTGCCAGCAGCGTAGCTACGAACCCGGATTCACCCCTCCACTTT
CDR3: CASSVATNPDSPLHF

V: TRBV7-2
D: -
J: TRBJ2-3
size: -
DNA: TGTGCCAGCAGAATTGTGGACTCCCCACCAGGTGATACGCAGTATTTT
CDR3: CASRIVDSPPGDTQYF

V: TRBV10-2
D: TRBD1
J: TRBJ1-4
size: -
DNA: TGCGCCAGCAGTGAGAGGGGGACAGGGTTTGAAAAACTGTTTTTT
CDR3: CASSERGTGFEKLFF